These 23 T cell receptor beta chains were sequenced from one sample in a study of spatial heterogeneity in lung cancer. Time point reported: sample taken at primary tumor resection. Study-wide findings and caveats: Within tumors, counts of expanded alpha and beta TCRs tracked tumor mutation counts.

These TCRs' antigens remain unknown. TCRdb ran MiXCR on the 5' RACE reads and lists one entry per CDR3 protein. Counted here are 10,000 to 15,000 distinct CDR3 sequences, 5% to 6.5% occurring once; the ten biggest clones make up approximately 40%. The material sequenced was lung tumor tissue, taken at surgery. These receptors came from a male donor with early-stage non-small cell lung cancer.

The CDR3 coding sequence is TGTGCCTGGACTCAGGGGGCCGGGGGCACTGAAGCTTTCTTT. Encoded protein: CAWTQGAGGTEAFF. The J gene is TRBJ1-1, the V gene TRBV30; 8 bases line up with TRBD1. V dropped 4 bases and J dropped 4; count of bases not matched to a gene: 8. The CDR3 is made up of 14 amino acids. Germline V gene sequence: CDR1 GTSNPN, CDR2 SVGIG (reference sequence).

V is TRBV6-2 or TRBV6-3 and J is TRBJ1-5; 10 nucleotides agree with TRBD1. The ends lost 0 bases at V and 3 bases at J; junction bases unmatched: 8. The CDR3 sequence is 18 residues long. The germline V gene has CDR1 MNHEY and CDR2 SVGEGT. CDR3 DNA sequence: TGTGCCAGCAGTTACTCGCCACTGGACAGGGGGGTCAATCAGCCCCAGCATTTT. It is translated as CASSYSPLDRGVNQPQHF.

At least ten counts were recorded for this clonotype. The chain's CDR3 is CASRWTGVTEAFF. CDR3 DNA: TGTGCCAGCAGGTGGACAGGGGTCACTGAAGCTTTCTTT. The V and J genes are TRBV12-3 or TRBV12-4 and TRBJ1-1; 9 nucleotides agree with TRBD1. The J segment lost 4 bases and the V segment lost 6 bases, leaving 3 bases of the junction unmatched. This CDR3 has 13 amino acids.

This clonotype was observed a few times. A much bigger clone sits one base away, suggesting this may be a read error. The genes are TRBV25-1 and TRBJ2-7, with TRBD2 identical over 9 bases. The CDR3 is made up of 15 amino acids. Germline CDR1 is MGHDK and CDR2 is SYGVNS. The CDR3 here is CAGSERGGAGNEQYF. In DNA form, the CDR3 reads TGTGCCGGCAGTGAGCGCGGGGGGGCCGGGAACGAGCAGTACTTC.

This clonotype was seen ten or more times. The chain uses TRBV20-1 and TRBJ2-5; weak D call: TRBD2 (6 bases). CDR3 length: 15 amino acids. Germline V gene lookup returns CDR1 DFQATT and CDR2 SNEGSKA (reference sequence). The ends were cut back, 5 bases at V and 2 bases at J, with 18 bases in the middle. The CDR3 region has the DNA TGCAGTGCTCGATCGCACGGGACTTCTCAAGAGACCCAGTACTTC. Translation gives CSARSHGTSQETQYF.

The chain couples TRBV5-1 to TRBJ1-2; 10 nucleotides align to TRBD1. Germline CDR1 and CDR2: SGHRS and YFSETQ. V lost 5 bases and J lost 3; bases outside the gene matches: 7. The CDR3 covers 15 residues. CDR3 amino acids: CASRTRTGGDYGYTF. As DNA, the CDR3 is TGCGCCAGCAGGACCCGGACAGGGGGTGACTATGGCTACACCTTC.

At least ten counts were recorded for this clonotype. This rearrangement joins TRBV30 to TRBJ1-2; 7 nucleotides line up with TRBD1. Germline-derived CDR1 and CDR2 are GTSNPN and SVGIG (reference sequence). This CDR3 region has 12 residues. J gave up 4 bases and V 7 bases, and 6 bases lay outside the gene matches. For the CDR3, the DNA is TGTGCCTCTACCGGGACAGTCTATGGCTACACCTTC. This gives the protein CASTGTVYGYTF.

This clonotype has more than one count but fewer than ten. The gene calls are TRBV6-2 or TRBV6-3 and TRBJ1-2; TRBD1 matches at 10 bases. From germline, CDR1 is MNHEY and CDR2 SVGEGT. Losses at the gene ends were 5 bases for V and 4 bases for J; bases not matched to a gene: 7. The CDR3 sequence is 15 residues long. CDR3 nucleotides: TGTGCCAGCAGTACAACGGGACAGGGGACCTATGGCTACACCTTC. Translating it yields CASSTTGQGTYGYTF.

In its sample, this clonotype was seen many times. The rearrangement uses TRBV5-4 and TRBJ1-3, with 8 bases identical to TRBD1. CDR3 length equals 15 residues. Germline-derived CDR1 and CDR2 are SGHNT and YYREEE (reference sequence). Germline trimming cut 4 bases from V and 8 bases from J; bases unmatched to any gene: 11. CDR3 coding DNA: TGTGCCAGCAGCGACAGTTCAGGGGGCGCGGACACCATATATTTT. Residues: CASSDSSGGADTIYF.

This clonotype was observed at least ten times. CDR3 coding DNA: TGTGCCAGCAGTCAATCAAACATTCAGTACTTC. Its protein product is CASSQSNIQYF. V usage is TRBV6-2 or TRBV6-3 and J usage is TRBJ2-4; no clear D. Germline lookup yields CDR1 MNHEY and CDR2 SVGEGT. V lost 5 bases to trimming and J lost 6 bases, with 5 bases between them. There are 11 residues in the CDR3.

This clonotype was counted many times. The genes are TRBV4-2 and TRBJ2-7, with D perhaps TRBD1 (5 bases). CDR1 LGHNA and CDR2 YNFKEQ come from the germline V gene. The ends were cut back, 1 base at V and 6 bases at J, with 13 bases in the middle. The CDR3 is 14 amino acids. The CDR3 nucleotides read TGTGCCAGCAGCCAAGGGCAGGGTTTCGGCGAGCAGTACTTC. The encoded protein is CASSQGQGFGEQYF.

This clonotype counts as medium-sized. The chain carries TRBV7-2 and TRBJ2-5; TRBD2 matches at 7 bases. CDR1 and CDR2 (germline): SGHTA, FQGNSA. There are 14 residues in the CDR3. Trimming took 5 bases from V and 3 from J; bases not matched to a gene: 6. CDR3 coding DNA: TGTGCCAGCAGCCTAGACCGGGGGGAAGAGACCCAGTACTTC. It yields the protein CASSLDRGEETQYF.

CDR3 sequence reads: CASSRGPGPYNEQFF. The CDR3 DNA is TGTGCCAGCAGCAGGGGACCGGGCCCCTACAATGAGCAGTTCTTC. The chain employs TRBV5-8 and TRBJ2-1; D is perhaps TRBD1 or TRBD2 (5 bases each). CDR1 is SGHTS, CDR2 YDEGEE, per germline. V was shortened by 4 bases and J by 2 bases, with 13 bases between the two germline ends. The CDR3 has 15 amino acids.

By sample fraction, this clonotype is medium-sized. The V and J genes are TRBV6-5 and TRBJ2-2, with 11 bases fitting TRBD1. From germline, CDR1 is MNHEY and CDR2 SVGAGI. The length of the CDR3 is 15 residues. V was pared by 7 bases and J by 5 bases, with 6 bases of the junction left unmatched. CDR3 loop: CASTRTGGMTGELFF. DNA for the CDR3: TGTGCCAGCACCAGGACAGGGGGCATGACCGGGGAGCTGTTTTTT.

This clonotype was detected many times. The V and J genes are TRBV13 and TRBJ2-1; TRBD2 agrees at 8 bases. Germline CDR1 reads PRHDT; CDR2 reads FYEKMQ (reference sequence). This CDR3 contains 15 residues. V lost 0 bases and J lost 8; bases outside the gene matches: 6. The CDR3 bases are TGTGCCAGCAGCTTAGGGGGACTAGTTTATGATGAGCAGTTCTTC. Its protein product is CASSLGGLVYDEQFF.

In its sample, this clonotype was seen many times. The chain uses TRBV10-2 and TRBJ1-2; D not resolved. Trimming pared 4 bases from V and 6 bases from J, leaving 18 bases between. Germline V gene data show CDR1 as WSHSY and CDR2 as SAAADI. The CDR3 consists of 15 residues. The chain's CDR3 is CASSVGIGPADGYTF. As DNA, the CDR3 is TGCGCCAGCAGTGTGGGAATCGGTCCAGCGGATGGCTACACCTTC.

Ten or more counts support this clonotype. The chain recombines TRBV2 with TRBJ2-6; D may be TRBD1 or TRBD2 (6 bases each). Germline loops: CDR1 SNHLY, CDR2 FYNNEI. The CDR3 sequence is 16 residues long. V gave up 4 bases and J gave up 0 bases, with 10 bases separating them. The CDR3 sequence: CASSAGGGSGANVLTF. The CDR3, as DNA: TGTGCCAGCAGTGCCGGGGGCGGCTCTGGGGCCAACGTCCTGACTTTC.

This clonotype was detected many times. The chain joins TRBV7-9 to TRBJ2-2; 9 bases fit TRBD1. Losses at the gene ends were 5 bases for V and 0 bases for J; bases not matched to a gene: 4. The CDR3 has 16 amino acids. Germline CDR1 reads SEHNR; CDR2 reads FQNEAQ (reference sequence). The CDR3 sequence: CASSMRQGANTGELFF. CDR3 nucleotide sequence: TGTGCCAGCAGCATGAGACAGGGGGCGAACACCGGGGAGCTGTTTTTT. Based on the CDR3 plus reference TRBV7-9 and TRBJ2-2, the full variable domain is DTGVSQNPRHKITKRGQNVTFRCDPISEHNRLYWYRQTLGQGPEFLTYFQNEAQLEKSRLLSDRFSAERPKGSFSTLEIQRTEQGDSAMYLCASSMRQGANTGELFFGEGSRLTVL.

In its sample, this clonotype was seen many times. The chain links TRBV2 to TRBJ2-2; 13 nucleotides match TRBD2. This CDR3 spans 16 amino acids. Germline V lookup: CDR1 SNHLY, CDR2 FYNNEI. V was pared by 6 bases and J by 4 bases, with 5 bases of the junction left unmatched. CDR3 sequence reads: CASRAGLAGLTGELFF. As DNA, the CDR3 is TGTGCCAGCAGGGCGGGACTAGCGGGGCTCACCGGGGAGCTGTTTTTT. Together with reference TRBV2 and TRBJ2-2, the CDR3 gives the full variable domain: EPEVTQTPSHQVTQMGQEVILRCVPISNHLYFYWYRQILGQKVEFLVSFYNNEISEKSEIFDDQFSVERPDGSNFTLKIRSTKLEDSAMYFCASRAGLAGLTGELFFGEGSRLTVL.

This clonotype was seen repeatedly, ten times or more. The genes are TRBV5-1 and TRBJ1-1; 10 bases are shared with TRBD1. The J segment lost 3 bases and the V segment lost 2 bases, leaving 25 bases of the junction unmatched. The CDR3 spans 22 residues. CDR1 is SGHRS, CDR2 YFSETQ, per germline. The CDR3 sequence: CASSLHAPKTGGVGYLDTEAFF. The CDR3, as DNA: TGCGCCAGCAGCTTACACGCACCCAAGACAGGGGGCGTTGGGTATTTGGACACTGAAGCTTTCTTT.

This clonotype showed up just a few times. V is TRBV12-5 and J is TRBJ2-1; 8 positions match TRBD2. CDR3 length equals 15 residues. Germline-derived CDR1 and CDR2 are LGHNT and FRNRAP. V lost 6 bases, J lost 4 bases, and 8 bases stayed unmatched. CDR3 DNA sequence: TGTGCTAGTGGCGAAGGGAGCGGGAGTTACAATGAGCAGTTCTTC. Amino acids: CASGEGSGSYNEQFF.

This clonotype showed up many times. The V and J genes are TRBV7-4 and TRBJ1-2; 8 nucleotides align to TRBD1. Germline-derived CDR1 and CDR2 are SGHVT and SQSDAQ. V gave up 4 bases and J gave up 2 bases; unmatched junction bases: 9. This CDR3 has 16 residues. CDR3 sequence reads: CASSYWTGTKNYGYTF. The CDR3 region has the DNA TGTGCCAGCAGCTATTGGACAGGGACAAAGAACTATGGCTACACCTTC.

This clonotype occurred many times. The V call is TRBV6-5, the J call TRBJ1-4, with no clear D. Trimming took off 2 bases at V and 0 bases at J, with 10 bases between the two ends. CDR1 and CDR2 (germline): MNHEY, SVGAGI. This CDR3 has 16 amino acids. CDR3 residues: CASSYQATTTNEKLFF. CDR3 bases: TGTGCCAGCAGTTACCAGGCGACAACAACTAATGAAAAACTGTTTTTT.